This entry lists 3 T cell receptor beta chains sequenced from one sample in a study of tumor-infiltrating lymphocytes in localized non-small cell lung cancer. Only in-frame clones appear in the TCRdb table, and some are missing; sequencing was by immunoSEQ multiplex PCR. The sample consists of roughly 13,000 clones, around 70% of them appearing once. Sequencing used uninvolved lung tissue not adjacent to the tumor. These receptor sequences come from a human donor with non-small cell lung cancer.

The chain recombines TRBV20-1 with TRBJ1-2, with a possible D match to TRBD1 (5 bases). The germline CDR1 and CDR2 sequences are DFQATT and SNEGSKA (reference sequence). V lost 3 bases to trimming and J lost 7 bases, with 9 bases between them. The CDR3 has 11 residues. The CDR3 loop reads CSASAGTGYTF. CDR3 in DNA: TGCAGTGCTAGTGCAGGGACTGGCTACACCTTC.

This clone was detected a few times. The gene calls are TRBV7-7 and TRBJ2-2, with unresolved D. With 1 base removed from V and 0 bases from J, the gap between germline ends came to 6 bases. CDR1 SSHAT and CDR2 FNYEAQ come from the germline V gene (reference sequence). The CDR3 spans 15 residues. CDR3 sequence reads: CASSLDLTNTGELFF. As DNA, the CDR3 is TGTGCCAGCAGCTTAGACTTAACGAACACCGGGGAGCTGTTTTTT.

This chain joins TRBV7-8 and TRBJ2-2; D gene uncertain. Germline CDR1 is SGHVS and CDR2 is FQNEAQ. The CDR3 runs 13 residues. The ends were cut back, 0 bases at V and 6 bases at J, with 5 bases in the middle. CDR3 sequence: CASSLARSGELFF. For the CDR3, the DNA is TGTGCCAGCAGCTTAGCAAGATCCGGGGAGCTGTTTTTT.